Reported below is one T cell receptor (beta chain). The data were obtained in a study of T-cell memory formation after mild COVID-19. In TCRdb, the 5' RACE reads were re-called with MiXCR into one record per CDR3 protein. The sample has 280,000 or so distinct CDR3 sequences; 18% are singletons. V shed 6 bases and J 2 bases; nucleotides not matched to a gene: 10. CDR3 length: 15 amino acids. This receptor was identified in a man aged 18 to 29 who had mild COVID-19 (a few samples of this study predate the infection). Cell type and time point are not known. The chain combines TRBV12-3 or TRBV12-4 with TRBJ2-7; the match to TRBD1 covers 7 bases. Sequenced sample: PBMCs or a T cell subset sorted from them (not recorded which). CDR3 DNA: TGTGCCAGCAGCTATACAGGGGTGGGCCCCTACGAGCAGTACTTC. Its protein product is CASSYTGVGPYEQYF.